This TCR beta chain was captured in a study of cytomegalovirus exposure and HLA in healthy donors (dated by TCRdb to the late 2010s). For the study in its entirety: In an earlier analysis of roughly 590 of the donors, roughly 300 Gb of sequence data and 120 million or so unique TCR beta sequences from 150 million to 200 million T cells were reported. In a later analysis, previously published TCR beta repertoires from some 640 donors were re-analyzed and high-resolution HLA genotyping was added so that TCR occurrence patterns could be studied. Because of strong linkage in the cohort, 4 to 6 DR-DQ haplotypes were treated as single units for association and clustering. To predict cytomegalovirus infection status, the study brought together high-throughput TCR immunosequencing, statistical association of individual TCRs with disease status, and machine learning. Donor age, sex, ethnicity and CMV serostatus were compiled together with the repertoire data. Both class I and class II loci were covered by HLA typing, at four-digit resolution. Genome-wide SNP genotypes for about 55% of the 666 donors were used in a later genetic analysis, which treated that subset as a discovery cohort. The later analysis used no new phenotypic data to find candidate immune exposures, relying instead on TCR beta sequences and their occurrence across donors. An early release that covered about 600 HLA-typed donors contained approximately 300 gigabases of sequencing data and about 84 million unique TCR sequences. Typing coverage varied by locus: roughly 620-640 donors for A, B, C, DRB1 and DQB1; 522 for DQA1; 600 to 610 for DPA1; some 470 for DPB1. The genetic ancestry cluster associated with self-reported Caucasian donors included about 81% of the approximately 400 genotyped donors. Among about 390 genotyped donors of the cohort, an average of about 240,000 unique TCR beta nucleotide sequences were sequenced per donor, about a sixth of them non-productive. In addition to the first cohort of 666 subjects, a separate validation cohort of approximately 110 different subjects was used. An earlier analysis of fewer than 700 of the donors applied high-throughput TCR beta sequencing to assess whether each TCR beta V gene segment acted as functional or pseudogenic. The study used immunosequencing to profile the T cell repertoires of approximately 630 subjects and linked those repertoires to cytomegalovirus serostatus. Every repertoire in the discovery cohort had been generated on one and the same sequencing platform. The study was designed to test whether signatures of past pathogen exposure could be identified by cataloging public T cell receptors.

The full study reports these points: Correlated functional status among segregating V segments might be attributable to linkage disequilibrium, but an unknown experimental factor could not be ruled out. Most TCR sequences were seen in very few donors, while some public TCRs were found in many individuals. A later analysis associated roughly 17,000 TCR beta sequences with specific HLA alleles at a false discovery rate of 0.05. When HLA alleles, especially DR and DQ, strongly co-occurred, TCR associations were difficult to assign to individual alleles. In an earlier analysis of a few hundred of the donors, most TCR beta V segments were observed in productive rearrangements about 90% or about 30% of the time, broadly matching IMGT annotations. A further reported finding was that TCR beta sequences accurately predicted the HLA-A and HLA-B alleles for most subjects in the first cohort. According to the authors, the approach could potentially be generalized to other disease states and immunological phenotypes. Roughly 17 rarely observed V segments, including chromosome 9 orphons, were excluded from the earlier analysis of approximately 500 of the donors because counts were too low. The study listed 170 or so TCR beta chains as associated with cytomegalovirus. Because HLA typing was unavailable for some donors at each locus, only the typed subset was used in association tests. According to a later genetic analysis, donors in an Asian-associated ancestry cluster had fewer N-insertions in productive TCRs than the approximately 650-donor mean. In a later analysis, most CMV-associated TCR beta chains were found to appear HLA-restricted, with HLA associations seemingly driven largely by CMV exposure. A later genetic analysis associated a missense DCLRE1C variant with V-gene and J-gene trimming of TCR beta chains, and an independent cohort replicated the association. A group of highly shared sequence variants was considered likely to be a technical artifact of the sequencing pipeline. Several of the top co-occurrence clusters appeared to be linked to parvovirus B19, influenza, CMV and Epstein-Barr virus, according to a later analysis. In a later analysis, the rate of TCR association differed among HLA loci, with DRB1 alleles having the most associated TCRs and HLA-C alleles having the fewest. A few of the identified cytomegalovirus-associated TCR beta chains were confirmed in vitro to be specific for cytomegalovirus antigens. The 87-base-pair reads could not distinguish some IMGT-functional V segments, including TRBV6-2 and TRBV6-3, so those segments were excluded. Cytomegalovirus status was reported to be diagnosed by the classifier with high specificity and sensitivity in both the original and validation cohorts. This cohort had only TCR beta chains sequenced, and the lack of alpha or paired-chain data limited which features could be detected. For the cohort, immune exposure information was limited to CMV serostatus. Roughly uniform sequencing depth across donors was assumed in presence/absence analyses, although this assumption may not hold. In a later analysis, HLA-associated TCR beta chains were found to be more clonally expanded and to have lower generation probabilities than equally common non-associated chains.

Library preparation used the immunoSEQ multiplex PCR assay. A mixture of 60 forward primers for TCR Vbeta segments and 13 reverse primers for TCR Jbeta segments was used in the multiplex PCR. Amplification of the CDR3 region of rearranged TCR beta genes was performed with a multiplex PCR assay on genomic DNA. The Illumina HiSeq System was used to sequence the amplified TCR beta libraries as 87-base-pair reads. The paper's data handling went like this. A later analysis tallied around 80 million unique TCR beta chains across the 610 or so repertoires, and some 12 million of those chains were shared by two or more donors. To remove PCR and sequencing errors, raw reads were error-corrected and collapsed into unique sequences using a nearest-neighbor algorithm that merged closely related sequences. Alignment of CDR3 sequences to IMGT reference sequences was used to assign V, D and J gene segments. For a sequence to be retained, at least a six-nucleotide match to both a V gene segment and a J gene segment was required. Rearrangements were classified as productive when the CDR3 lacked stop codons and remained in frame with V and J, and all other rearrangements were classified as non-productive. CDR3 was defined by IMGT convention, running from the second conserved V-encoded cysteine to the conserved J-encoded phenylalanine. In an earlier analysis of 550 to 650 of the donors, sequences lacking an unambiguous match to a single V gene segment were excluded. In an earlier analysis of 450 to 700 of the donors, V segments were called functional above 56.7% productive rearrangements and were called segregating when the between-donor standard deviation exceeded 5%. To diagnose cytomegalovirus status from the catalog of TCR beta chain sequences, a statistical classification framework was built. A later analysis assigned V and J genes by comparing TCR nucleotide sequences with IMGT/GENE-DB human TR gene sequences. In a later analysis, CDR3 sequences and most-parsimonious VDJ recombination scenarios were assigned using the TCRdist pipeline. In a later analysis, each TCR beta chain was defined by its CDR3 amino acid sequence together with its V-gene family, and reads without a unique V-gene family were excluded. A later analysis removed nearly 600 highly shared, low-generation-probability nucleotide sequences to deal with suspected cross-contamination and a sequencing artifact. For each public chain, a later analysis derived a clonal expansion index from normalized ranks of inferred template counts within each repertoire. Generation probabilities in a later analysis came from a VDJ recombination model fitted to out-of-frame rearrangements, and those results were checked against IGoR. In a later analysis, TCR-TCR, TCR-HLA and TCR-CMV co-occurrence was scored with hypergeometric tests, and a repertoire-size bias correction was applied to TCR pairs. A later analysis estimated false discovery rates by permuting HLA or CMV assignments 20 times. In a later analysis, co-occurring TCRs were grouped with DBSCAN, and TCRdist sequence similarity was added when clustering was performed within HLA-allele-positive subsets. For co-occurrence clustering, repertoires with fewer than 30,000 or more than 120,000 public chains were excluded, along with five repertoires with anomalous nucleotide sharing. The immuneACCESS repertoire file appears here via TCRdb, limited to in-frame rearrangements. These files lack a portion of the clones; in checked studies, under half of the deficit traces to unresolved V genes, and the cause of the others is not known. The D gene and trimming were derived from the DNA, and the V and J assignments and clone size from that table. The sample data list nearly 200,000 clones, and roughly 80% of these were observed just once. The biggest ten clones account for approximately 0.4% of the sample.

A remark on this clone: The antigen it recognizes is unknown. Base quality data are lacking; no much larger clone is found one base away.

Trimming costs V 0 bases and J 0 bases, and their ends lie 9 bases apart. Sequences SGHTA (CDR1) and FQGNSA (CDR2) are obtained from the germline V gene. Including cysteine and phenylalanine, the CDR3 has 16 amino acids. CDR3 DNA only is kept here, 48 bases in frame from base 1. The cohort consisted of fewer than 700 healthy bone marrow donors. Cohort members were all nominally healthy when sampled, although unrecorded immune exposures were likely present. The donor was CMV seropositive and belonged to the group of 250 to 300 seropositive cohort members. A peripheral blood sample was provided by each donor, and peripheral blood mononuclear cells were used for TCR beta sequencing. The Qiagen DNeasy Blood Extraction Kit was used to extract genomic DNA from the blood cell samples.

Sequencing was carried out using PBMCs. This receptor was identified in a male donor in good health and CMV-seropositive. The chain links TRBV7-2 with TRBJ2-4; TRBD1 is a weak D gene call, 5 bases matching. The DNA sequence reads TGTGCCAGCAGCTTAGCAGGGGTACTAGCCAAAAACATTCAGTACTTC. It encodes CASSLAGVLAKNIQYF.